A single sample gave rise to the 8 T cell receptor beta chains below, sequenced in a study of blood T cell repertoires in COVID-19. TCRdb's copy holds only in-frame clones and misses some; the assay was immunoSEQ multiplex PCR. Here the sample spans roughly 140,000 clones, approximately 91% being singletons. Specimen: peripheral blood. Source of these receptors: a man between 45 and 60 years old with active or convalescent COVID-19.

The chain links TRBV7-2 to TRBJ2-2; D is ambiguous. Trimming left V 2 bases short and J 3 bases short, with 10 bases between. Germline-derived CDR1 and CDR2 are SGHTA and FQGNSA. This CDR3 contains 15 residues. Written as DNA, the CDR3 is TGTGCCAGCAGCTTAACTGCCGTTTACACCGGGGAGCTGTTTTTT. Translation gives CASSLTAVYTGELFF.

V usage is TRBV7-3 and J usage is TRBJ2-2, with D possibly matching TRBD1 (5 bases). Trimming pared 5 bases from V and 6 bases from J, leaving 16 bases between. Germline loops: CDR1 SGHTA, CDR2 FQGTGA. This CDR3 region has 15 residues. In DNA, the CDR3 is TGTGCCAGCAGCCCCTGGGGCCGTGGGGCCGGGGAGCTGTTTTTT. Its protein product is CASSPWGRGAGELFF. The whole variable domain, remainder taken from reference TRBV7-3 and TRBJ2-2, is GAGVSQTPSNKVTEKGKYVELRCDPISGHTALYWYRQSLGQGPEFLIYFQGTGAADDSGLPNDRFFAVRPEGSVSTLKIQRTERGDSAVYLCASSPWGRGAGELFFGEGSRLTVL.

This clone appeared a few times. The chain recombines TRBV7-9 with TRBJ2-7, with 11 bases lining up with TRBD2. From germline, CDR1 is SEHNR and CDR2 FQNEAQ (reference sequence). CDR3 length equals 16 residues. Germline trimming cut 0 bases from V and 3 bases from J; bases unmatched to any gene: 4. The CDR3 sequence is CASSLAGTSGFYEQYF. The CDR3 bases are TGTGCCAGCAGCTTAGCTGGGACTAGCGGATTCTACGAGCAGTACTTC.

The J gene is TRBJ2-1, the V gene TRBV5-4; 10 positions match TRBD2. The CDR3 has 18 residues. Trimming cost V 4 bases and J 9 bases; bases outside gene matches: 19. Looked up from germline, CDR1 is SGHNT and CDR2 is YYREEE (reference sequence). The CDR3 reads CASSPRRLAGVLYSEQFF. The CDR3 nucleotides are TGTGCCAGCAGCCCCAGGCGGCTAGCGGGAGTCTTGTATAGTGAGCAGTTCTTC. The full variable domain, rest sourced from reference TRBV5-4 and TRBJ2-1, is ETGVTQSPTHLIKTRGQQVTLRCSSQSGHNTVSWYQQALGQGPQFIFQYYREEENGRGNFPPRFSGLQFPNYSSELNVNALELDDSALYLCASSPRRLAGVLYSEQFFGPGTRLTVL.

The chain has TRBV7-9 and TRBJ1-1, with D unresolved. This CDR3 has 15 residues. Between the trimmed V and J ends, which lost 3 bases and 0 bases, there was a span of 11 bases. Germline V gene lookup returns CDR1 SEHNR and CDR2 FQNEAQ (reference sequence). The CDR3 loop is CASSLGEGMNTEAFF. In DNA form, the CDR3 reads TGTGCCAGCAGCTTGGGCGAGGGAATGAACACTGAAGCTTTCTTT.

V usage is TRBV19 and J usage is TRBJ1-5; D uncertain. This CDR3 spans 12 amino acids. Looked up from germline, CDR1 is LNHDA and CDR2 is SQIVND (reference sequence). V was pared by 1 base and J by 15 bases, with 13 bases between. As DNA, the CDR3 is TGTGCCAGTAGTATAGCAAACAGCCCGAGGCATTTT. Its protein product is CASSIANSPRHF.

The chain has TRBV15 and TRBJ2-7, with 10 positions matching TRBD2. The germline V gene encodes CDR1 LNHNV and CDR2 YYDKDF (reference sequence). The CDR3 extends over 18 amino acids. V shed 4 bases and J 5 bases; nucleotides not matched to a gene: 17. CDR3 in amino acids: CATSIHPPGLAFTHEQYF. The DNA for the CDR3 is TGTGCCACCAGCATCCATCCCCCGGGACTAGCGTTTACCCACGAGCAGTACTTC.

This rearrangement joins TRBV5-1 to TRBJ2-4; D is uncertain. V was trimmed by 4 bases and J by 8 bases, leaving 13 bases between them. Germline V gene sequence: CDR1 SGHRS, CDR2 YFSETQ. The CDR3 is made up of 13 amino acids. CDR3 region: CASSTPGLDIQYF. CDR3 coding DNA: TGCGCCAGCAGCACCCCTGGTTTAGACATTCAGTACTTC. Looking up the rest from reference TRBV5-1 and TRBJ2-4 gives the full variable domain: KAGVTQTPRYLIKTRGQQVTLSCSPISGHRSVSWYQQTPGQGLQFLFEYFSETQRNKGNFPGRFSGRQFSNSRSEMNVSTLELGDSALYLCASSTPGLDIQYFGAGTRLSVL.